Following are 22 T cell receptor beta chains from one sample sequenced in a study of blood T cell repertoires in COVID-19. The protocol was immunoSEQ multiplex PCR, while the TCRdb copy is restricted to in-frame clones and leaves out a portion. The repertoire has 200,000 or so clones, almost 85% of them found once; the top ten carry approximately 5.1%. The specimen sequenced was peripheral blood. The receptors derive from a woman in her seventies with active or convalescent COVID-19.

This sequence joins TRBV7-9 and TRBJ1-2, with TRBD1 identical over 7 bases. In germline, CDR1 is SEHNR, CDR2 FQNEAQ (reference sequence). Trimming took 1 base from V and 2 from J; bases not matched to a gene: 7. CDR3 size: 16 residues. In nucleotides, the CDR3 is TGTGCCAGCAGCTTAGAGGGGGCAGGAAGCAACTATGGCTACACCTTC. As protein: CASSLEGAGSNYGYTF.

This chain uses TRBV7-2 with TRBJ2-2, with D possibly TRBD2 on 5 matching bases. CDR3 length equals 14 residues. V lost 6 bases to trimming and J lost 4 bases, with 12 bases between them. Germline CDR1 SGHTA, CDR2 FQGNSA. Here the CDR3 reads CASRLGVVTGELFF. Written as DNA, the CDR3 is TGTGCCAGCAGACTCGGGGTGGTCACCGGGGAGCTGTTTTTT. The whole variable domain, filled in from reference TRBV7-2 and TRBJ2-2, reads GAGVSQSPSNKVTEKGKDVELRCDPISGHTALYWYRQSLGQGLEFLIYFQGNSAPDKSGLPSDRFSAERTGGSVSTLTIQRTQQEDSAVYLCASRLGVVTGELFFGEGSRLTVL.

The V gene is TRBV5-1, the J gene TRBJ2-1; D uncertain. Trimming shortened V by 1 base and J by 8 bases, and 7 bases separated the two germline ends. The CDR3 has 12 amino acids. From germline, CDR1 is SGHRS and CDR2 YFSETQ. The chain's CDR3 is CASSLSLDEQFF. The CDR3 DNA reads TGCGCCAGCAGCTTGAGCCTCGATGAGCAGTTCTTC.

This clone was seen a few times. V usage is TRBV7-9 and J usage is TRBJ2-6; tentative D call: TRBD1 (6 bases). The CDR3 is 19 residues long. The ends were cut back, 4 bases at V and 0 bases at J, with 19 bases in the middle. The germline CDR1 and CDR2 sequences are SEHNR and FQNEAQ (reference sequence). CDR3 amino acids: CASSSPVTGLYSGANVLTF. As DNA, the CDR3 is TGTGCCAGCAGCTCCCCGGTGACAGGTCTTTACTCTGGGGCCAACGTCCTGACTTTC. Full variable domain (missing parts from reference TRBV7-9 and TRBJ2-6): DTGVSQNPRHKITKRGQNVTFRCDPISEHNRLYWYRQTLGQGPEFLTYFQNEAQLEKSRLLSDRFSAERPKGSFSTLEIQRTEQGDSAMYLCASSSPVTGLYSGANVLTFGAGSRLTVL.

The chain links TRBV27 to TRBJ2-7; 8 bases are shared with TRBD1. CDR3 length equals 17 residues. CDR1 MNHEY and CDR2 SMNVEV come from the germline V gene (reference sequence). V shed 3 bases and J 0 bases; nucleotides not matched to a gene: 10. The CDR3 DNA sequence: TGTGCCAGCAGTTTGATCCCCCGGACAGGGAGCTCCTACGAGCAGTACTTC. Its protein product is CASSLIPRTGSSYEQYF.

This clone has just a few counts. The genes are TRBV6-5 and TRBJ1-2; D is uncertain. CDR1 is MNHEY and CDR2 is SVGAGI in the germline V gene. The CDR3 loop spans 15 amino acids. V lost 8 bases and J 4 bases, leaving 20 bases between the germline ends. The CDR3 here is CASLLNGRVLYGYTF. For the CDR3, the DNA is TGTGCCAGCCTCCTCAACGGCCGGGTCCTCTATGGCTACACCTTC.

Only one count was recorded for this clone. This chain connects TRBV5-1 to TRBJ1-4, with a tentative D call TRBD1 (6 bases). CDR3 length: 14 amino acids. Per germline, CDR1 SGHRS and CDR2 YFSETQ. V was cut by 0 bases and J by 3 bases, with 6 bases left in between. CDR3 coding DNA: TGCGCCAGCAGCTTGGAGGGGGCTAATGAAAAACTGTTTTTT. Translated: CASSLEGANEKLFF.

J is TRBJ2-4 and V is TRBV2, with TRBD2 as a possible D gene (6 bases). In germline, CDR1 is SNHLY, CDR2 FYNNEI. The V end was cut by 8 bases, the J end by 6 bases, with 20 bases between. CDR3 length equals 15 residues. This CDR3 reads CASGGGDSRLNIQYF. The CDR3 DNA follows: TGTGCCAGCGGCGGAGGGGACTCCCGATTAAACATTCAGTACTTC.

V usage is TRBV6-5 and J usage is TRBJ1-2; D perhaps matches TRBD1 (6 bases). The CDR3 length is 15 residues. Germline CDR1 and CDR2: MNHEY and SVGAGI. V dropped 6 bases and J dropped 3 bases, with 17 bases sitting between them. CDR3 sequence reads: CASRNRESADYGYTF. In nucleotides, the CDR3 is TGTGCCAGCAGGAACAGGGAGAGCGCTGACTATGGCTACACCTTC.

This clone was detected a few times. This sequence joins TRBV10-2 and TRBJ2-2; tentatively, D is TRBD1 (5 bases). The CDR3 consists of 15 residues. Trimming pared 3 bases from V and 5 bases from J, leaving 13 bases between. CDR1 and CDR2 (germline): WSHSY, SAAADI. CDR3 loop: CASSEGVAGTGELFF. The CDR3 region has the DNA TGCGCCAGCAGTGAAGGGGTAGCCGGGACCGGGGAGCTGTTTTTT.

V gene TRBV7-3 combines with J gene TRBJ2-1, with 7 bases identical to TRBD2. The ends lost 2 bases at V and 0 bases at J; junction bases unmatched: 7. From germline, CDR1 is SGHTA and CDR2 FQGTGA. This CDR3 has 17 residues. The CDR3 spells CASSLLGGGSSYNEQFF. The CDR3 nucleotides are TGTGCCAGCAGCTTATTAGGCGGCGGGAGCTCCTACAATGAGCAGTTCTTC.

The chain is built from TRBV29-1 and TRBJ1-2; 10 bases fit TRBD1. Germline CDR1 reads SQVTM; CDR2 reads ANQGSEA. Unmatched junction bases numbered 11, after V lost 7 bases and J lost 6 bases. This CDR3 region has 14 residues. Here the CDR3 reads CSARDRGKDDGYTF. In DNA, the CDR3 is TGCAGCGCAAGGGACAGGGGAAAGGACGATGGCTACACCTTC.

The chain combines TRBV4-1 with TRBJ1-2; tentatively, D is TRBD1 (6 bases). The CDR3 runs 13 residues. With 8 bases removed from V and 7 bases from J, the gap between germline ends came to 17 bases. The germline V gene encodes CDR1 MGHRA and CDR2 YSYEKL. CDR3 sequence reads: CASPGTSLGGYTF. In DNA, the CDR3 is TGCGCCAGCCCCGGGACAAGCCTTGGTGGCTACACCTTC.

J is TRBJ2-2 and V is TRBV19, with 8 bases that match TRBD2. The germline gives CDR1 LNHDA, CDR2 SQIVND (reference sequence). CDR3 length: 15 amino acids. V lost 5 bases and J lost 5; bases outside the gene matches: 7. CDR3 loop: CASSGPTSGTGELFF. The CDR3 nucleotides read TGTGCCAGTAGTGGCCCCACTAGCGGAACCGGGGAGCTGTTTTTT.

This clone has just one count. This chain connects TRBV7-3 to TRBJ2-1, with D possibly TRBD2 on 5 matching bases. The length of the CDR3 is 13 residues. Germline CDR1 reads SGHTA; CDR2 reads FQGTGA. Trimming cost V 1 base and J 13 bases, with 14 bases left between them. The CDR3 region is CASSLSPGFDQFF. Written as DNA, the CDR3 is TGTGCCAGCAGCTTAAGCCCGGGGTTTGATCAGTTCTTC.

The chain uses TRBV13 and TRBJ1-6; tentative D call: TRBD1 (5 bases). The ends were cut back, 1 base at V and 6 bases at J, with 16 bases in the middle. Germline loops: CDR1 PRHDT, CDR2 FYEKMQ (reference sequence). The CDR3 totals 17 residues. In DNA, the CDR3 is TGTGCCAGCAGCTTAGTCGGGCAACAGGTTCCTAATTCACCCCTCCACTTT. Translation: CASSLVGQQVPNSPLHF. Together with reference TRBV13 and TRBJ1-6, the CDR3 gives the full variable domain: AAGVIQSPRHLIKEKRETATLKCYPIPRHDTVYWYQQGPGQDPQFLISFYEKMQSDKGSIPDRFSAQQFSDYHSELNMSSLELGDSALYFCASSLVGQQVPNSPLHFGNGTRLTVT.

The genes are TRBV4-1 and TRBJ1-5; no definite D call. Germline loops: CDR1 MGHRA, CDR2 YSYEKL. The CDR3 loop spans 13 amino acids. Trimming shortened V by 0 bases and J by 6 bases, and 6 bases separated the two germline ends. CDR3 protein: CASSQELSQPQHF. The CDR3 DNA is TGCGCCAGCAGCCAAGAACTGTCTCAGCCCCAGCATTTT.

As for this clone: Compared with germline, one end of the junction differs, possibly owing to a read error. The CDR3: CASSLSWDTSYEQYF. As DNA, the CDR3 is TGTGCTAGCAGCTTATCTTGGGACACTTCCTACGAGCAGTACTTC. The chain carries TRBV7-7 and TRBJ2-7; D is perhaps TRBD1 (6 bases). The CDR3 is 15 residues long. The V gene's germline CDR1 is SSHAT and CDR2 FNYEAQ (reference sequence).

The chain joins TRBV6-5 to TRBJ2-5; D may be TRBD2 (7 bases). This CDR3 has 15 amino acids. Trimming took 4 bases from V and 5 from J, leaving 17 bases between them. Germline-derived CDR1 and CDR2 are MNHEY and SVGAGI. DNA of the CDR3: TGTGCCAGCAGTTGGGGGGGGGCTATCGGCGAGACCCAGTACTTC. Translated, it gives CASSWGGAIGETQYF.

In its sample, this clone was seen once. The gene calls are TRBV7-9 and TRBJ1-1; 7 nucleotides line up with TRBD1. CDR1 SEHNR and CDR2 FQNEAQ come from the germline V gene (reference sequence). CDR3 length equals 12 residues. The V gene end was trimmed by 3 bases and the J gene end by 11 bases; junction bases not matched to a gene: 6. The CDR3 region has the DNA TGTGCCAGCAGCTTGTCGACAGGGAGGGCTTTCTTT. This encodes CASSLSTGRAFF.

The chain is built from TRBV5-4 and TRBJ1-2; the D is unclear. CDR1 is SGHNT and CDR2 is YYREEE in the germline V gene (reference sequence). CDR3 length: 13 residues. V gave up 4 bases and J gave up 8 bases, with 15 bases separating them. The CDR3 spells CASSVDATGGYTF. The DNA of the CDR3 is TGTGCCAGCAGCGTTGACGCTACCGGGGGCTACACCTTC. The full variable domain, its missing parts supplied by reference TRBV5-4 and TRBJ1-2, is ETGVTQSPTHLIKTRGQQVTLRCSSQSGHNTVSWYQQALGQGPQFIFQYYREEENGRGNFPPRFSGLQFPNYSSELNVNALELDDSALYLCASSVDATGGYTFGSGTRLTVV.

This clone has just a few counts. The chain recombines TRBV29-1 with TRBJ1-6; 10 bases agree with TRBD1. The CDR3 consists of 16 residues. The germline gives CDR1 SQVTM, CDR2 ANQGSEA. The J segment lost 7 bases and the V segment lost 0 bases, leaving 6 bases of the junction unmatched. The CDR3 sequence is CSVEDLRTGGNSPLHF. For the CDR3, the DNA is TGCAGCGTTGAAGATTTGAGGACAGGGGGAAATTCACCCCTCCACTTT.